The rows below give T cell receptor beta chains drawn from one sample of a study of T cell responses to AZD1222 COVID-19 vaccine. The protocol was immunoSEQ multiplex PCR, while the TCRdb copy is restricted to in-frame clones and leaves out a portion. Seen here are more than 150,000 clones, around nine tenths observed once, and the top ten hold more than 6.5%. The sample was peripheral blood, taken after recovery from COVID-19. These TCRs come from an adult who had recovered from COVID-19. Each CDR3 is given with its conserved first and last residue. The D gene is left open where the match is weak. Some rows mark clone size as missing; the rest say once, few, many or name a class of expanded clone.

v_gene	j_gene	d_gene	abundance	CDR3nt	CDR3aa
TRBV10-3	TRBJ2-1	TRBD2	.	TGTGCCATCAGTCCCGGGACTAGCGGAGAGCAGTTCTTC	CAISPGTSGEQFF
TRBV7-2	TRBJ2-5	.	.	TGTGCCAGCAGCTTAGGCCAGGCACAGGGTACGGAGACCCAGTACTTC	CASSLGQAQGTETQYF
TRBV7-9	TRBJ2-1	.	.	TGTGCCATCCCATATATCGATCAGAATGAGCAGTTCTTC	CAIPYIDQNEQFF
TRBV11-3	TRBJ2-1	.	.	TGTGCCAGCAGCTTAGCTAATCAAGACAATGAGCAGTTCTTC	CASSLANQDNEQFF
TRBV7-2	TRBJ2-6	.	.	TGTGCCAGCAGCCTGTCGGGACTCAGGATCTCTGGGGCCAACGTCCTGACTTTC	CASSLSGLRISGANVLTF
TRBV24-1	TRBJ1-1	.	few	TGTGCCACCAGTGCGGTCTCTAGCGGTAAAACTGAAGCTTTCTTT	CATSAVSSGKTEAFF
TRBV28	TRBJ2-7	.	.	TGTGCCAGCAGAAAGACAGAAAGGTACGAGCAGTACTTC	CASRKTERYEQYF
TRBV21-1	TRBJ1-5	.	.	TGTGCCAGCAGCAAAGAAGGGGGTTGGGGCAATCAGCCCCAGCATTTT	CASSKEGGWGNQPQHF
TRBV6-5	TRBJ1-4	.	.	TGTGCCAGCAGTTACGGCCAGAGCGCAGAAAAACTGTTTTTT	CASSYGQSAEKLFF
TRBV19	TRBJ2-1	TRBD2	.	TGTGCCAGTAGTCAGCGGGGCTTTGTGGATGAGCAGTTCTTC	CASSQRGFVDEQFF
TRBV9	TRBJ2-2	TRBD1	.	TGTGCCAGCAGCGTAGCCGGGACAGGGGCCGGGGAGCTGTTTTTT	CASSVAGTGAGELFF
TRBV30	TRBJ1-5	.	.	TGTGCCTGGAGTATAGGGGGAGACCCCCAGCATTTT	CAWSIGGDPQHF
TRBV5-4	TRBJ2-5	.	few	TGTGCCAGCAGCTTGGCTGGGACTTCCCAAGAGACCCAGTACTTC	CASSLAGTSQETQYF
TRBV11-2	TRBJ2-3	.	.	TGTGCCAGCAGCTTAGATGAGGGGATCCTCCCCACAGATACGCAGTATTTT	CASSLDEGILPTDTQYF
TRBV2	TRBJ1-6	.	.	TGTGCCAGCAGTGAACTTTCGGGTTCCAATTCACCCCTCCACTTT	CASSELSGSNSPLHF
TRBV9	TRBJ1-2	TRBD1	.	TGTGCCAGCAGCCCAAATACAGGGGGCGGTGGCTACACCTTC	CASSPNTGGGGYTF
TRBV7-2	TRBJ2-7	TRBD2	.	TGTGCCAGCAGCTACCGGACTAGCGGGTGGGGGGACTACGAGCAGTACTTC	CASSYRTSGWGDYEQYF
TRBV5-1	TRBJ1-2	.	once	TGCGCCAGCAGCGACGGGACTAGAGGGGGCTACACCTTC	CASSDGTRGGYTF
TRBV19	TRBJ1-6	TRBD1	.	TGTGCCAGTACGGGACAGGAGAATTCACCCCTCCACTTT	CASTGQENSPLHF
TRBV27	TRBJ2-1	TRBD2	.	TGTGCCAGCAGTTTATCCCTGGGCGGCGGGAGCGGCAATGAGCAGTTCTTC	CASSLSLGGGSGNEQFF
TRBV2	TRBJ2-7	.	.	TGTGCCAGCAGGGAGGGGTATTCCTACGAGCAGTACTTC	CASREGYSYEQYF
TRBV4-3	TRBJ1-2	.	.	TGCGCCAGCAGCCCGGACTACAGAAATGTTAACTATGGCTACACCTTC	CASSPDYRNVNYGYTF
TRBV11-2	TRBJ2-1	TRBD2	.	TGTGCCAGCAGCTTAGCGGGGGGAGTTGAGCAGTTCTTC	CASSLAGGVEQFF
TRBV18	TRBJ2-7	.	.	TGTGCCAGCTCACCACCAACCCACGAGCAGTACTTC	CASSPPTHEQYF
TRBV18	TRBJ1-5	.	.	TGTGCCAGCTCACCTAAATCATCCCAGCCCCAGCATTTT	CASSPKSSQPQHF
TRBV5-1	TRBJ2-3	.	.	TGCGCCAGCAGCTTACAGGACACAGATACGCAGTATTTT	CASSLQDTDTQYF
TRBV14	TRBJ2-7	.	.	TGTGCCAGCAGCCAACATCAAACAGGGGGGGCCGAGCAGTACTTC	CASSQHQTGGAEQYF
TRBV15	TRBJ2-5	.	few	TGTGCCACCAGCACTCAATTAGGGACCCAGTACTTC	CATSTQLGTQYF
TRBV2	TRBJ2-7	.	.	TGTGCCAGCAGTGCAGAGGATACCCCTCGCTACGAGCAGTACTTC	CASSAEDTPRYEQYF
TRBV12-3/TRBV12-4	TRBJ1-5	TRBD1	.	TGTGCCAGCAGTGTGACAGGGCAGCAGCCCCAGCATTTT	CASSVTGQQPQHF
TRBV5-8	TRBJ1-1	TRBD1	.	TGTGCCAGCAGCTTGTTTTCAGGGGGTAACACTGAAGCTTTCTTT	CASSLFSGGNTEAFF
TRBV3-1/TRBV3-2	TRBJ1-3	.	.	TGTGCCAGCAGCCTTGTAGGGACGCTGGCTGGAAACACCATATATTTT	CASSLVGTLAGNTIYF
TRBV21-1	TRBJ1-2	.	.	TGTGCCAGCATCCGGACAGGGAGTTCCTATGGCTACACCTTC	CASIRTGSSYGYTF
TRBV18	TRBJ2-1	TRBD2	.	TGTGCCAGCTCACCCCTACAGCGGGGGAGCTCCTACAATGAGCAGTTCTTC	CASSPLQRGSSYNEQFF
TRBV7-2	TRBJ2-3	TRBD2	once	TGTGCCAGCAGCTTAGAGCGGGGTTCAGATACGCAGTATTTT	CASSLERGSDTQYF
TRBV5-4	TRBJ2-1	.	.	TGTGCCAGCAGCTCGGACAGTTTTCGGGGGAATGAGCAGTTCTTC	CASSSDSFRGNEQFF
TRBV5-1	TRBJ2-1	.	.	TGCGCCAGCAGCTTGGGGCACGCCGACAATGAGCAGTTCTTC	CASSLGHADNEQFF
TRBV7-9	TRBJ2-1	TRBD1	.	TGTGCCAGCAGTTTCTCCGGGACAGGGGCCTACAATGAGCAGTTCTTC	CASSFSGTGAYNEQFF
TRBV5-1	TRBJ1-2	.	few	TGCGCCAGCAGCCCGGCGGAAGGAAGCTATGGCTACACCTTC	CASSPAEGSYGYTF
TRBV6-5	TRBJ1-1	TRBD1	.	TGTGCCAGCAGAGGGACAGGGGGCGGGAACACTGAAGCTTTCTTT	CASRGTGGGNTEAFF
TRBV29-1	TRBJ1-1	TRBD1	.	TGCAGCGTACAGGGACAGAAGAACACTGAAGCTTTCTTT	CSVQGQKNTEAFF
TRBV15	TRBJ2-7	.	.	TGTGCCACCAGCAGAGATTTCGTGCACGAGCAGTACTTC	CATSRDFVHEQYF
TRBV6-2/TRBV6-3	TRBJ1-6	TRBD1	once	TGTGCCAGCAGTGCCGACAGGGGGCTATCACCCCTCCACTTT	CASSADRGLSPLHF